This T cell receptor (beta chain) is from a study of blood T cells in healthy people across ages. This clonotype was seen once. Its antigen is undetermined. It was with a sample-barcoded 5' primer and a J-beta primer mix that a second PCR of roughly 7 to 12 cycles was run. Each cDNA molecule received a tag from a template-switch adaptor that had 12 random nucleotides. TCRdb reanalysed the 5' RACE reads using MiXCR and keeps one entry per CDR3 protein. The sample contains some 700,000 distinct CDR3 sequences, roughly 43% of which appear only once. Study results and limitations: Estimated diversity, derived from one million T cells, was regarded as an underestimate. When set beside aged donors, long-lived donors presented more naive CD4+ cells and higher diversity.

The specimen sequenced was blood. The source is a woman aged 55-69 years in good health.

CDR3 sequence: CAVDRDEATNEKLFF. In DNA, the CDR3 is TGTGCCGTTGACAGGGATGAAGCAACTAATGAAAAACTGTTTTTT. The rearrangement links TRBV2 to TRBJ1-4, with 7 bases aligning to TRBD1. Trimming cost V 11 bases and J 0 bases; bases outside gene matches: 9. The CDR3 is 15 residues long. The germline CDR1 and CDR2 sequences are SNHLY and FYNNEI.